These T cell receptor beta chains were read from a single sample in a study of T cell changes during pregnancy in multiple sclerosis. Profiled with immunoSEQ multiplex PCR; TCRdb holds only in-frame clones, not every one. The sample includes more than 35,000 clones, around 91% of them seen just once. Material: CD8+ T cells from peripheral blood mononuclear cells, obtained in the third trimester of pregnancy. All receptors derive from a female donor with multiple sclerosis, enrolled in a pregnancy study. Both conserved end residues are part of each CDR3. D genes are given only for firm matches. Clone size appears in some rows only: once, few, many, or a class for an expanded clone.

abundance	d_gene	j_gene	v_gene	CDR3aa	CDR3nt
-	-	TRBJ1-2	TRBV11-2	CASSLQGVLGGYTF	TGTGCCAGCAGCCTACAGGGTGTACTTGGTGGCTACACCTTC
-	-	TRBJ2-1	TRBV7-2	CASSHSYNEQFF	TGTGCCAGCAGCCACTCCTACAATGAGCAGTTCTTC
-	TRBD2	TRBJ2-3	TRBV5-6	CASSFSTSTTDTQYF	TGTGCCAGCAGCTTTTCGACTAGCACCACAGATACGCAGTATTTT
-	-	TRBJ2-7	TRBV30	CAWSLTGDWYEQYF	TGTGCCTGGAGTCTGACGGGGGACTGGTACGAGCAGTACTTC
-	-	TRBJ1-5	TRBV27	CASGPDSLYSNQPQHF	TGTGCCAGCGGACCCGACAGCCTTTATAGCAATCAGCCCCAGCATTTT
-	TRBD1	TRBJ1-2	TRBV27	CASSYSGQGYYGYTF	TGTGCCAGCAGTTACTCGGGACAGGGCTACTATGGCTACACCTTC
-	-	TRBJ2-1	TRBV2	CASTRSGSSYNEQFF	TGTGCCAGCACCAGGTCGGGGAGCTCCTACAATGAGCAGTTCTTC
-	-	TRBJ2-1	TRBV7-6	CASSLTVSYNEQFF	TGTGCCAGCAGCTTAACGGTCTCATACAATGAGCAGTTCTTC
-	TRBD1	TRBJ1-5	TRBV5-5	CASSTTGQGWQPQHF	TGTGCCAGCAGCACCACGGGACAGGGGTGGCAGCCCCAGCATTTT
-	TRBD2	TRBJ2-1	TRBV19	CASTTSGTYNEQFF	TGTGCCAGTACAACTAGCGGGACTTACAATGAGCAGTTCTTC
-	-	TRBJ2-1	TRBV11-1	CASSLVVNEQFF	TGTGCCAGCAGCTTAGTCGTAAATGAGCAGTTCTTC
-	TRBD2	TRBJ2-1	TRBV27	CASSSGTSGNNEQFF	TGTGCCAGCAGTTCCGGGACTAGCGGGAACAATGAGCAGTTCTTC
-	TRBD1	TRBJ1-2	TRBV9	CASSVGTGADGYTF	TGTGCCAGCAGCGTAGGGACAGGGGCGGATGGCTACACCTTC
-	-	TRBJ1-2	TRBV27	CASSPAGALGYGYTF	TGTGCCAGCTCTCCGGCAGGGGCGCTGGGCTATGGCTACACCTTC
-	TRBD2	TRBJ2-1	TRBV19	CASRREGSFANEQFF	TGTGCCAGTAGGCGGGAGGGCAGCTTTGCCAATGAGCAGTTCTTC
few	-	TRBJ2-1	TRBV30	CACSSFGQSSYNEQFF	TGTGCCTGTTCGAGCTTCGGACAGAGCTCCTACAATGAGCAGTTCTTC